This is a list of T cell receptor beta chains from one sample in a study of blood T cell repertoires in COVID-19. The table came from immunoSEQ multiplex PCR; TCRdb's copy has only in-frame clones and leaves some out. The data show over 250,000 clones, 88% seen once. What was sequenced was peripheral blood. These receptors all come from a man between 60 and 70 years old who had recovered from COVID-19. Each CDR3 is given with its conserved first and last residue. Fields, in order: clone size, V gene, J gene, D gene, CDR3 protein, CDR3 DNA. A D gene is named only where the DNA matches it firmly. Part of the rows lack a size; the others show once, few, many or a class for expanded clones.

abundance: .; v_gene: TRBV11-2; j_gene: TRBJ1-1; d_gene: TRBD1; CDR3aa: CASSRTTGLNTEAFF; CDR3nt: TGTGCCAGCAGCAGGACGACAGGGTTGAACACTGAAGCTTTCTTT
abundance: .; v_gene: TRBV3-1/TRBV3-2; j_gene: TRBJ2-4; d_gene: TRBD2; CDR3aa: CASSQDWLAGGPMAKNIQYF; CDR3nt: TGTGCCAGCAGCCAAGATTGGCTAGCGGGGGGGCCTATGGCCAAAAACATTCAGTACTTC
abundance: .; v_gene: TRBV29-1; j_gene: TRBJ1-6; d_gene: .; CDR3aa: CSATRAEGNSPLHF; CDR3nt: TGCAGCGCTACCCGGGCCGAGGGCAATTCACCCCTCCACTTT
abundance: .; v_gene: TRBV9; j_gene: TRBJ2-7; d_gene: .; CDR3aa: CASSTRPGSWDEQYF; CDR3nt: TGTGCCAGCAGCACAAGACCAGGTTCTTGGGACGAGCAGTACTTC
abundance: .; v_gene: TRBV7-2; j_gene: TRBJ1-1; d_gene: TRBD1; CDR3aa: CASSLAGQGNTEAFF; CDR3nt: TGTGCCAGCAGCTTAGCGGGACAGGGGAACACTGAAGCTTTCTTT
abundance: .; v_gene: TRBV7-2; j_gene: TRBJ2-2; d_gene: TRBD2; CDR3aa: CASTLRAGTNTGELFF; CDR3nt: TGTGCCAGCACCCTCCGAGCGGGGACGAACACCGGGGAGCTGTTTTTT
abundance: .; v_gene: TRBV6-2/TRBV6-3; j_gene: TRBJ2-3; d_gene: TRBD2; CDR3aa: CASSQTSGGDTQYF; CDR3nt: TGTGCCAGCAGTCAAACTAGCGGCGGGGATACGCAGTATTTT
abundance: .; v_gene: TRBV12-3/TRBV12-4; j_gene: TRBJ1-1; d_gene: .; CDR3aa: CASSLGVNTEAFF; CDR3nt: TGTGCCAGCAGCCTCGGGGTGAACACTGAAGCTTTCTTT
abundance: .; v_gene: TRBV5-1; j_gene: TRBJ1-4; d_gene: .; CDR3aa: CASSLWGGSEKLFF; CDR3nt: TGCGCCAGCAGCTTGTGGGGGGGATCTGAAAAACTGTTTTTT
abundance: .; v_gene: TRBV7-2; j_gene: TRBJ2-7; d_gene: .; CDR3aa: CASSTDRTNSYEQYF; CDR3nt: TGTGCCAGCAGCACCGACAGGACGAACTCCTACGAGCAGTACTTC
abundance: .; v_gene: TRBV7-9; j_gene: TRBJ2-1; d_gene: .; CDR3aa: CASSLLQGYEQFF; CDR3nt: TGTGCCAGCAGCTTACTACAGGGCTATGAGCAGTTCTTC
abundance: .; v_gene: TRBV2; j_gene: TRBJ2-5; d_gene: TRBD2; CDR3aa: CASSGRLAGTQETQYF; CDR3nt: TGTGCCAGCAGTGGGCGACTAGCGGGGACTCAAGAGACCCAGTACTTC
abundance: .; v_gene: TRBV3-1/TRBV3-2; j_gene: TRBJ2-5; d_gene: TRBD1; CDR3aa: CASSRTGGDQETQYF; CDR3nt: TGTGCCAGCAGCCGGACAGGGGGCGATCAAGAGACCCAGTACTTC
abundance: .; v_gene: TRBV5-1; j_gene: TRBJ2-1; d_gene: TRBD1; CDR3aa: CASSSRGQGDSYNEQFF; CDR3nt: TGCGCCAGCAGCTCCCGCGGACAGGGGGATTCCTACAATGAGCAGTTCTTC
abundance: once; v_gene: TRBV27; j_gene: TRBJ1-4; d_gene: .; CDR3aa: CASSLSGRQERVKLFF; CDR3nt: TGTGCCAGCAGTTTATCAGGGCGACAGGAAAGGGTAAAACTGTTTTTT
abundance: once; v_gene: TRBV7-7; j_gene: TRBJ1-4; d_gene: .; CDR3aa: CASSQTTGPNEKLFF; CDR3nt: TGTGCTAGCAGCCAGACGACAGGCCCTAATGAAAAACTGTTTTTT
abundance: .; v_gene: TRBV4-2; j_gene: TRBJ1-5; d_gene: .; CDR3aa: CASSQGSQPQHF; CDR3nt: TGTGCCAGCAGCCAGGGGAGCCAGCCCCAGCATTTT
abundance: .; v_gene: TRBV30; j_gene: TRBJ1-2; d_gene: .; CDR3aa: CAWSPQLTGNYGYTF; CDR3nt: TGTGCCTGGAGTCCTCAATTGACAGGAAACTATGGCTACACCTTC
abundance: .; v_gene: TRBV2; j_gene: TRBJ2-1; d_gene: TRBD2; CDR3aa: CASNIIAGGTNEQFF; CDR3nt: TGTGCCAGCAATATCATAGCGGGGGGAACCAATGAGCAGTTCTTC
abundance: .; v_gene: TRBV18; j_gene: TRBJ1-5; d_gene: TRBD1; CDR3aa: CASSPGEGAVQPQHF; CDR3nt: TGTGCCAGCTCACCGGGAGAGGGGGCGGTGCAGCCCCAGCATTTT
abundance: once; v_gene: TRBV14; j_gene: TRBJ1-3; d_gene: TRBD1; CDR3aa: CASSQVGQGGYENTIYF; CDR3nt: TGTGCCAGCAGCCAAGTAGGACAGGGGGGGTATGAAAACACCATATATTTT
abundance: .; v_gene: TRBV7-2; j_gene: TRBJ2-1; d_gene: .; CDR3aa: CASRYNEQFF; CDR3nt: TGTGCCAGCAGATATAATGAGCAGTTCTTC
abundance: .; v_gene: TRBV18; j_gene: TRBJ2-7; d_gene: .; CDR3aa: CASSPSLGSGYSYEQYF; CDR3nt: TGTGCCAGCTCACCATCGCTCGGTAGCGGCTACTCCTACGAGCAGTACTTC
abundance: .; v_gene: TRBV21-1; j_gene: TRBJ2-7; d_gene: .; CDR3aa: CASSKIGLAGGYEQYF; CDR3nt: TGTGCCAGCAGCAAAATTGGCCTAGCGGGGGGATACGAGCAGTACTTC
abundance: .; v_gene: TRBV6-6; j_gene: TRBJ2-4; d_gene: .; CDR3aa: CASTSDLAKNIQYF; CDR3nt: TGTGCCAGCACTTCAGATCTGGCCAAAAACATTCAGTACTTC
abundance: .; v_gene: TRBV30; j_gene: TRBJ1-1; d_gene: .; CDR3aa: CAWSVQVNTEAFF; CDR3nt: TGTGCCTGGAGTGTACAGGTTAACACTGAAGCTTTCTTT
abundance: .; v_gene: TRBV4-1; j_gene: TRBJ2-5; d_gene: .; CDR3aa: CASSPTGKGGRAETQYF; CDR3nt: TGCGCCAGCAGCCCAACGGGGAAGGGGGGGCGAGCGGAGACCCAGTACTTC
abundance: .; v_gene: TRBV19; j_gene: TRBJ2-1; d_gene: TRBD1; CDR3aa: CASSITGQGRYNEQFF; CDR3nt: TGTGCCAGTAGTATCACTGGACAGGGAAGGTACAATGAGCAGTTCTTC
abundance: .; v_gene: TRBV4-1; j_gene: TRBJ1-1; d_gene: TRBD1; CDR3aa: CASSHPTGVRNTEAFF; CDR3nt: TGCGCCAGCAGTCATCCTACAGGGGTAAGAAACACTGAAGCTTTCTTT
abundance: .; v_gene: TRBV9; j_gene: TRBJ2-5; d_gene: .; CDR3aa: CASSPTGNSGETQYF; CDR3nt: TGTGCCAGCAGCCCCACTGGGAACTCAGGGGAGACCCAGTACTTC
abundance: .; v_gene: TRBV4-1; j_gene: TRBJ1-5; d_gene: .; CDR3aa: CASSLVIQGGNQPQHF; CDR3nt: TGCGCCAGCAGCCTAGTTATACAGGGTGGAAATCAGCCCCAGCATTTT
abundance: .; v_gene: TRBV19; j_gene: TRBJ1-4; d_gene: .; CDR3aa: CASTRGWENEKLFF; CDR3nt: TGTGCCAGCACCAGGGGTTGGGAGAATGAAAAACTGTTTTTT
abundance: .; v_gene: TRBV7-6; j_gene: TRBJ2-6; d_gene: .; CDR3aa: CASSLGFPPAGLPSGANVLTF; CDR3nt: TGTGCCAGCAGCTTAGGTTTTCCTCCAGCGGGCCTACCCTCTGGGGCCAACGTCCTGACTTTC
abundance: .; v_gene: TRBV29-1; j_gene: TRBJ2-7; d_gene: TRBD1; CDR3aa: CSVAWDRAYEQYF; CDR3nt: TGCAGCGTTGCCTGGGACAGGGCTTACGAGCAGTACTTC
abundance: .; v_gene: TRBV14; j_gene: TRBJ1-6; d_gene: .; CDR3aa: CASSYRDWTSPLHF; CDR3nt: TGTGCCAGCAGCTACCGGGACTGGACTTCACCCCTCCACTTT
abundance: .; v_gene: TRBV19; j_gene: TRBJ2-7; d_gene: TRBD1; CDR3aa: CASSTGTGQRSYEQYF; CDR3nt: TGTGCCAGTAGCACCGGGACAGGTCAGCGGTCCTACGAGCAGTACTTC
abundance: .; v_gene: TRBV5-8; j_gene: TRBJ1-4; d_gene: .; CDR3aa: CASSPGEPSKTNEKLFF; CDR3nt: TGTGCCAGCAGCCCGGGAGAGCCGTCTAAAACTAATGAAAAACTGTTTTTT
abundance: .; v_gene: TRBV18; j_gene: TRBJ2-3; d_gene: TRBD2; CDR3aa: CASSPGLGPSTDTQYF; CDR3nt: TGTGCCAGCTCGCCCGGACTAGGACCAAGCACAGATACGCAGTATTTT
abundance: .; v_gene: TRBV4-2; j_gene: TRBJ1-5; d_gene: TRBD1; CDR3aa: CASSQSGQVPRSNQPQHF; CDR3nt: TGTGCCAGCAGCCAGTCGGGACAGGTGCCTCGGAGCAATCAGCCCCAGCATTTT
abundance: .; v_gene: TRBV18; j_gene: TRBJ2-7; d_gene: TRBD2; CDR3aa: CASSPPQRGSSYEQYF; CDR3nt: TGTGCCAGCTCACCGCCCCAGCGGGGGAGCTCCTACGAGCAGTACTTC
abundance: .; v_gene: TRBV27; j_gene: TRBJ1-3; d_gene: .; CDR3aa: CASSPNRISGNTIYF; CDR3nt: TGTGCCAGCAGTCCGAACAGGATCTCTGGAAACACCATATATTTT
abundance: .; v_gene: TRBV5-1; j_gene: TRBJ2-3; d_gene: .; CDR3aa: CASSLLSSGTDTQYF; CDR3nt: TGCGCCAGCAGCCTATTATCGAGTGGCACAGATACGCAGTATTTT
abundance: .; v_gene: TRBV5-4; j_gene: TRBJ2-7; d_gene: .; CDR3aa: CASSLQGWEQYF; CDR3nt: TGTGCCAGCAGCTTACAGGGTTGGGAGCAGTACTTC
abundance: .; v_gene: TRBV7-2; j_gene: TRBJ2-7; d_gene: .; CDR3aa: CASSQDSTYEQYF; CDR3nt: TGTGCCAGCAGCCAGGACAGCACCTACGAGCAGTACTTC
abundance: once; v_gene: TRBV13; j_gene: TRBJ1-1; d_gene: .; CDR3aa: CASSSTGTNEAFF; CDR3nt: TGTGCCAGCAGCTCCACAGGTACGAATGAAGCTTTCTTT
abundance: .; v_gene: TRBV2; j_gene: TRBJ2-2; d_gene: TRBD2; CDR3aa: CASSETSGGAAGELFF; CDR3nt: TGTGCCAGCAGTGAAACTAGCGGGGGGGCCGCCGGGGAGCTGTTTTTT
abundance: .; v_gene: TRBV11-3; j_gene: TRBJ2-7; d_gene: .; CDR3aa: CASSYAGDPAYEQYF; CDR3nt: TGTGCCAGCAGCTACGCAGGGGATCCCGCGTACGAGCAGTACTTC
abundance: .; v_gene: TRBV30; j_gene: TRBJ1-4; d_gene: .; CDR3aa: CAWVRTPGINEKLFF; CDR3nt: TGTGCCTGGGTTCGTACTCCAGGGATTAATGAAAAACTGTTTTTT
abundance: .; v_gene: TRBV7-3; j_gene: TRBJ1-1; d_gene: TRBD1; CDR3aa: CASSTGRGTEAFF; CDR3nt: TGTGCCAGCAGCACGGGCAGGGGGACTGAAGCTTTCTTT
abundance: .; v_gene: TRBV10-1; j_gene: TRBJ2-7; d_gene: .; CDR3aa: CASSEGGGGQSLHF; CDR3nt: TGCGCCAGCAGTGAGGGGGGTGGAGGACAGAGCCTACACTTC
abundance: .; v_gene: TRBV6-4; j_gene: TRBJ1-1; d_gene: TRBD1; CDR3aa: CASSLLGTGGNTEAFF; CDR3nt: TGTGCCAGCAGTTTACTAGGGACAGGGGGGAACACTGAAGCTTTCTTT
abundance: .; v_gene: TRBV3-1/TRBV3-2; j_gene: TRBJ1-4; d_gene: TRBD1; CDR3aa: CASSQAGGTGEKLFF; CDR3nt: TGTGCCAGCAGCCAGGCAGGGGGAACCGGGGAAAAACTGTTTTTT
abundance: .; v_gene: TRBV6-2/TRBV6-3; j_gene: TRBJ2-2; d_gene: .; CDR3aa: CASSFRAGDTGELFF; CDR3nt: TGTGCCAGCAGTTTTAGAGCAGGGGACACCGGGGAGCTGTTTTTT
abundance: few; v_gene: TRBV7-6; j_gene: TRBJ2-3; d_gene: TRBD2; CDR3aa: CASSLGAGGGPDTQYF; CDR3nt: TGTGCCAGCAGCTTAGGAGCGGGGGGAGGTCCAGATACGCAGTATTTT